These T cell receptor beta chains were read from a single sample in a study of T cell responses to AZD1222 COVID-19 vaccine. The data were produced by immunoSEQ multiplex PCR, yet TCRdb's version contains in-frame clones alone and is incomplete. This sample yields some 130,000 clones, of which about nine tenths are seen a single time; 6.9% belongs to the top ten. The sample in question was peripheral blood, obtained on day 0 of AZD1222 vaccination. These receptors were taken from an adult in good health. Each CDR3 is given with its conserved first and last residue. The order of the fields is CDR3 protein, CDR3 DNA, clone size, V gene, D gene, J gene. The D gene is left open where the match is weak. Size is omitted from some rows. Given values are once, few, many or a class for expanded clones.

CASSSRQGGDYGYTF	TGTGCCAGCAGCTCCAGACAGGGTGGGGACTATGGCTACACCTTC	.	TRBV28	TRBD1	TRBJ1-2
CASSGSPNQPQHF	TGTGCCAGCAGCGGCAGTCCAAATCAGCCCCAGCATTTT	.	TRBV5-6	.	TRBJ1-5
CASSQWTGGDTEAFF	TGCGCCAGCAGCCAATGGACAGGGGGTGACACTGAAGCTTTCTTT	once	TRBV4-1	TRBD1	TRBJ1-1
CASLHSGSNTIYF	TGTGCCAGTCTCCATTCCGGGTCAAACACCATATATTTT	.	TRBV6-5	.	TRBJ1-3
CASTPYGTGVNEQFF	TGTGCCAGCACCCCCTACGGGACAGGGGTCAATGAGCAGTTCTTC	.	TRBV6-2/TRBV6-3	TRBD1	TRBJ2-1
CATSRVGTEEQYF	TGTGCCACCAGCAGAGTGGGGACGGAGGAGCAGTACTTC	.	TRBV15	.	TRBJ2-7
CASSSRRARETQYF	TGTGCCAGCAGCTCCCGCAGGGCTCGGGAGACCCAGTACTTC	.	TRBV27	.	TRBJ2-5
CASSFPGGNTEAFF	TGTGCCAGCAGCTTCCCGGGGGGGAACACTGAAGCTTTCTTT	.	TRBV6-5	.	TRBJ1-1
CASSYSPGGRDTQYF	TGTGCCAGCAGTTACTCACCCGGCGGACGGGATACGCAGTATTTT	.	TRBV6-5	.	TRBJ2-3
CASSLDHRSPYEQYF	TGTGCCAGCAGCTTAGATCACAGGTCGCCCTACGAGCAGTACTTC	once	TRBV7-2	.	TRBJ2-7
CASSLISGLQYF	TGTGCCAGCAGCCTCATATCGGGACTGCAGTATTTT	.	TRBV3-1/TRBV3-2	.	TRBJ2-3
CASSFSGEGTQYF	TGTGCCAGCAGCTTTTCTGGGGAGGGGACCCAGTACTTC	.	TRBV7-3	TRBD2	TRBJ2-5
CAWTRDNSYEQYF	TGTGCCTGGACTCGGGATAACTCCTACGAGCAGTACTTC	.	TRBV30	.	TRBJ2-7
CASSQRPGQGALGYTF	TGTGCCAGCAGCCAACGCCCCGGACAGGGGGCGCTTGGCTACACCTTC	.	TRBV14	TRBD1	TRBJ1-2
CASSASGTNTGELFF	TGTGCCAGCAGTGCCTCGGGCACGAACACCGGGGAGCTGTTTTTT	.	TRBV9	.	TRBJ2-2
CASSRIPGQGLYF	TGTGCCAGCAGCCGGATCCCGGGACAGGGGCTTTACTTC	few	TRBV5-5	TRBD1	TRBJ2-7
CASSPTGLGNTIYF	TGTGCCAGCAGTCCGACAGGGCTCGGAAACACCATATATTTT	.	TRBV28	TRBD1	TRBJ1-3
CASRVSAGGLTYEQYF	TGTGCCAGCAGGGTTTCTGCGGGGGGACTTACCTACGAGCAGTACTTC	few	TRBV2	TRBD2	TRBJ2-7
CASSLQDGKEKLFF	TGTGCCAGCAGTTTACAGGACGGAAAAGAAAAACTGTTTTTT	once	TRBV28	.	TRBJ1-4
CASSLGRVAGALGPDTQYF	TGTGCCAGCAGCCTTGGGCGAGTAGCGGGGGCTTTAGGCCCAGATACGCAGTATTTT	.	TRBV4-2	TRBD2	TRBJ2-3
CASSLRDPIYGYTF	TGTGCCAGCAGTCTGAGGGACCCTATCTATGGCTACACCTTC	.	TRBV2	.	TRBJ1-2
CATSDPDGFPPEQYF	TGTGCCACCAGTGATCCCGACGGGTTTCCTCCGGAGCAGTACTTC	.	TRBV24-1	.	TRBJ2-7
CALGEGAATGELFF	TGTGCCCTTGGAGAGGGGGCAGCTACCGGGGAGCTGTTTTTT	.	TRBV2	TRBD1	TRBJ2-2
CSVVPGLTGTDTQYF	TGCAGCGTTGTACCCGGGCTCACGGGCACAGATACGCAGTATTTT	.	TRBV29-1	.	TRBJ2-3
CATSEPALGTGADTQYF	TGTGCCACCAGTGAACCCGCCTTGGGTACGGGGGCAGATACGCAGTATTTT	.	TRBV24-1	.	TRBJ2-3
CASSQGTNNSPLHF	TGTGCCAGCAGCCAAGGGACTAATAATTCACCCCTCCACTTT	once	TRBV3-1/TRBV3-2	.	TRBJ1-6
CASSYGGGYGYTF	TGTGCCAGCAGTTACGGGGGCGGCTATGGCTACACCTTC	.	TRBV6-5	.	TRBJ1-2
CASSEQYNEQFF	TGTGCCAGCAGTGAACAGTACAATGAGCAGTTCTTC	.	TRBV2	.	TRBJ2-1
CASSQEQGIAEAFF	TGCGCCAGCAGCCAAGAGCAGGGGATAGCTGAAGCTTTCTTT	.	TRBV4-3	.	TRBJ1-1
CAWSVVGYEQYF	TGTGCCTGGAGTGTTGTAGGCTACGAGCAGTACTTC	.	TRBV30	.	TRBJ2-7
CASSIWTVNTEAFF	TGTGCCAGTAGTATTTGGACAGTGAACACTGAAGCTTTCTTT	.	TRBV19	.	TRBJ1-1
CASSGDGSFHGYTF	TGTGCCAGCAGTGGGGACGGATCTTTTCATGGCTACACCTTC	.	TRBV2	.	TRBJ1-2
CASSDSGRGHYGYTF	TGTGCCAGCAGTGATTCCGGACGGGGGCATTATGGCTACACCTTC	.	TRBV6-1	.	TRBJ1-2
CASSQAYEQYF	TGTGCCAGCAGCCAAGCCTACGAGCAGTACTTC	.	TRBV3-1/TRBV3-2	.	TRBJ2-7
CASSMGTDSYYGYTF	TGTGCCAGTAGTATGGGGACAGATTCATACTATGGCTACACCTTC	.	TRBV19	TRBD1	TRBJ1-2
CASSLEGGVIYEQYF	TGCGCCAGCAGCTTGGAAGGCGGGGTGATCTACGAGCAGTACTTC	.	TRBV5-1	.	TRBJ2-7
CASSRTSGDLSYNEQFF	TGCGCCAGCAGCCGGACTAGCGGGGATCTCTCCTACAATGAGCAGTTCTTC	once	TRBV4-1	TRBD2	TRBJ2-1
CASSLAAVNTEAFF	TGCGCCAGCAGCTTGGCGGCGGTTAACACTGAAGCTTTCTTT	.	TRBV5-1	.	TRBJ1-1
CATSRATGDGYTF	TGTGCCACCAGCAGAGCGACAGGGGACGGCTACACCTTC	few	TRBV15	TRBD1	TRBJ1-2
CASMRTGWTEAFF	TGTGCCAGCATGAGGACAGGGTGGACTGAAGCTTTCTTT	.	TRBV2	TRBD1	TRBJ1-1
CASRPDQPDNYGYTF	TGTGCCAGCAGGCCGGACCAACCCGATAACTATGGCTACACCTTC	.	TRBV2	.	TRBJ1-2
CASSLLAGGTDTQYF	TGTGCCAGCAGCTTGCTAGCGGGGGGCACAGATACGCAGTATTTT	.	TRBV7-9	TRBD2	TRBJ2-3
CASSDGPNSPLHF	TGTGCCAGCAGTGACGGTCCCAATTCACCCCTCCACTTT	.	TRBV2	.	TRBJ1-6
CASSLRDSGNTIYF	TGTGCCAGCAGCCTCCGGGACTCTGGAAACACCATATATTTT	.	TRBV28	.	TRBJ1-3
CASSQKRQRAGNTIYF	TGCGCCAGCAGCCAGAAGCGACAGAGGGCTGGAAACACCATATATTTT	once	TRBV4-1	.	TRBJ1-3
CASSLEGGMNTEAFF	TGTGCCAGCAGCTTGGAAGGCGGAATGAACACTGAAGCTTTCTTT	.	TRBV5-4	.	TRBJ1-1
CASSPLAGGPSDTQYF	TGTGCCAGCAGCCCCCTAGCGGGGGGGCCCTCAGATACGCAGTATTTT	once	TRBV7-3	TRBD2	TRBJ2-3
CASSRLPTPGAAETQYF	TGTGCCAGCTCACGACTTCCCACCCCCGGGGCAGCAGAGACCCAGTACTTC	.	TRBV18	.	TRBJ2-5
CASSPTTVNSPLHF	TGTGCCAGCTCACCAACGACAGTTAATTCACCCCTCCACTTT	.	TRBV18	.	TRBJ1-6
CASSLFQGAVRDSPLHF	TGTGCCAGCAGTTTATTCCAGGGGGCAGTAAGGGATTCACCCCTCCACTTT	.	TRBV28	TRBD1	TRBJ1-6
CATRDSSSYEQYF	TGTGCCACTCGGGACAGTAGCTCCTACGAGCAGTACTTC	.	TRBV28	TRBD1	TRBJ2-7
CASSRTGSYNSPLHF	TGTGCCAGCAGTCGGACAGGATCCTATAATTCACCCCTCCACTTT	.	TRBV25-1	TRBD1	TRBJ1-6